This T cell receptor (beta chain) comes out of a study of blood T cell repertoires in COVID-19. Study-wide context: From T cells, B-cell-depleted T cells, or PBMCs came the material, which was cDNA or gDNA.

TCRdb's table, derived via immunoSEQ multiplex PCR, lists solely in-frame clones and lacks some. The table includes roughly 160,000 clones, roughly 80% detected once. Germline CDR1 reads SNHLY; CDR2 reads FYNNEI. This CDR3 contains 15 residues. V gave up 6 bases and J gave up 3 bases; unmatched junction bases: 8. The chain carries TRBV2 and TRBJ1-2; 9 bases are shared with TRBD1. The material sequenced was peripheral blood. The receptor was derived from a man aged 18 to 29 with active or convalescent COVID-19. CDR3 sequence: CASSLQGAKHYGYTF. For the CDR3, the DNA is TGTGCCAGCAGCCTACAGGGGGCGAAGCACTATGGCTACACCTTC.